This record concerns one T cell receptor beta chain sequence. Its antigen remains unidentified. This record belongs to a study of beta chain features in type 1 diabetes. Background on the study: Cell yields, gender and age were similar in healthy donors and patients. All samples together contributed approximately 100 million sorted cells for examination. Study-wide results and limits: cDNA sequencing could over-represent cells with high TCR expression.

Trimming pared 5 bases from V and 5 bases from J, leaving 16 bases between. The germline V gene has CDR1 MNHEY and CDR2 SVGAGI. The CDR3 contains 14 residues. cDNA synthesis used the whole RNA isolate, giving expressed TCRB sequences. Measured with immunoSEQ multiplex PCR; TCRdb has only the in-frame clones, and not every one. The sample carries under 450,000 clones, around 16% recorded once. The V gene is TRBV6-5, the J gene TRBJ2-7, with D tentatively TRBD2 (7 bases). This sequence was found in a woman aged 18-30 years in good health. Sequencing was performed on naive CD4+ T cells from blood. CDR3 sequence (DNA): TGTGCCAGCAGTCCAAGGGGGGGAGTTGACGAGCAGTACTTC. It is translated as CASSPRGGVDEQYF.